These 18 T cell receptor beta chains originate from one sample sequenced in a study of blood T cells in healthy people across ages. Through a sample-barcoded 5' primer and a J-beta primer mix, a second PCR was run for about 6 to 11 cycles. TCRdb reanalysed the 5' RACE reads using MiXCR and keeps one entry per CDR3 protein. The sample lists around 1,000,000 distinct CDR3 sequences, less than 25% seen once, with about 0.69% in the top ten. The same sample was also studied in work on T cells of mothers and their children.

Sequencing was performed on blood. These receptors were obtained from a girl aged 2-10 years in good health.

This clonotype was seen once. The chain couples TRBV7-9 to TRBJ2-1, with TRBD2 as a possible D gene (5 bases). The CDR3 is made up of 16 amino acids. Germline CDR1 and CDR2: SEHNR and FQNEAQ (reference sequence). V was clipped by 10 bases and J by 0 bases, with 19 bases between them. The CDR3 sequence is CATRERQPSSYNEQFF. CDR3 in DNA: TGTGCCACTCGGGAACGGCAACCAAGCTCCTACAATGAGCAGTTCTTC.

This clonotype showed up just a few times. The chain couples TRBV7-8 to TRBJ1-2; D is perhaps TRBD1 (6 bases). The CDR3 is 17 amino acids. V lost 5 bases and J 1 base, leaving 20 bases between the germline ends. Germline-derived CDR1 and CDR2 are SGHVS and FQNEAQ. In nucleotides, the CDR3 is TGTGCCAGCAGCGCGGACAGCCTATTTACTTATAACTATGGCTACACCTTC. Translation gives CASSADSLFTYNYGYTF.

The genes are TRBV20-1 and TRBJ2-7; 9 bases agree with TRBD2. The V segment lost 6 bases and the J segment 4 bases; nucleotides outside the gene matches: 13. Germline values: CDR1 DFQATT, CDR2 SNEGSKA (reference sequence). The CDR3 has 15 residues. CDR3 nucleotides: TGCAGTGCCGCTTATCCGGGACTAGCAGGGTACGAGCAGTACTTC. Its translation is CSAAYPGLAGYEQYF.

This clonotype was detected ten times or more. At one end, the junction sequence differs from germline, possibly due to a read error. CDR3 amino acids: CASSLGLLYEQYF. CDR3 nucleotides: TGCGCCAGCAGCTTGGGACTCCTCTACGAGCAGTACTTC. The V gene is TRBV12-3 or TRBV12-4, the J gene TRBJ2-7, with D possibly matching TRBD2 (6 bases). CDR3 length: 13 residues.

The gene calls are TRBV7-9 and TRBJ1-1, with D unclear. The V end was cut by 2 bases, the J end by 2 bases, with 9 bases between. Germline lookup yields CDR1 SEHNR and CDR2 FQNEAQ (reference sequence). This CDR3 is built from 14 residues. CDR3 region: CASSLFSANTEAFF. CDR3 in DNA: TGTGCCAGCAGCTTATTCAGCGCTAACACTGAAGCTTTCTTT.

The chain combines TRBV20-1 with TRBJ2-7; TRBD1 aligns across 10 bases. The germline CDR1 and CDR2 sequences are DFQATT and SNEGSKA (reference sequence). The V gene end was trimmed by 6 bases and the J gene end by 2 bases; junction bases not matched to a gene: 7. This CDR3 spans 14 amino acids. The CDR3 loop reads CSARGTGVTYEQYF. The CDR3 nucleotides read TGCAGTGCCCGCGGGACAGGGGTGACCTACGAGCAGTACTTC.

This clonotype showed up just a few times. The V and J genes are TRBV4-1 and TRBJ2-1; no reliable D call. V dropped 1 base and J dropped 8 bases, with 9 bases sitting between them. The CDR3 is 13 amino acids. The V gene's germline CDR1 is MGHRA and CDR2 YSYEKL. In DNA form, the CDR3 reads TGCGCCAGCAGCCAAGTGAGGAAAGATGAGCAGTTCTTC. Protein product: CASSQVRKDEQFF.

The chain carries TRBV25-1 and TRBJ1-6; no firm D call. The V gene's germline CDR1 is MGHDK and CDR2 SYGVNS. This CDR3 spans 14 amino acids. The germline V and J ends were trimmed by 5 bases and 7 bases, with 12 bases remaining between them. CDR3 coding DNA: TGTGCCAGCAGTTACGGGGTGTCCAATTCACCCCTCCACTTT. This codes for CASSYGVSNSPLHF.

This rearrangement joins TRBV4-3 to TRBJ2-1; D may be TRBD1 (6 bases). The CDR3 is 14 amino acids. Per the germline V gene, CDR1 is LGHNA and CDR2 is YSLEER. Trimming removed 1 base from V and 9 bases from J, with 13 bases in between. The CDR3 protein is CASSQAGRGSEQFF. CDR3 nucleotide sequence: TGCGCCAGCAGCCAAGCGGGCAGGGGCAGTGAGCAGTTCTTC.

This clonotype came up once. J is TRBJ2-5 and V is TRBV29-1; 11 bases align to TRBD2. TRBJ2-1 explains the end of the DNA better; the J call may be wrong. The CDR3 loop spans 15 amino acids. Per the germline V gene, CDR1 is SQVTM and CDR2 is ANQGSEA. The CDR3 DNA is TGCAGCGTTGAGGGTCAGACTAGCGGGAAAAATGAGCAGTTCTTC. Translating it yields CSVEGQTSGKNEQFF.

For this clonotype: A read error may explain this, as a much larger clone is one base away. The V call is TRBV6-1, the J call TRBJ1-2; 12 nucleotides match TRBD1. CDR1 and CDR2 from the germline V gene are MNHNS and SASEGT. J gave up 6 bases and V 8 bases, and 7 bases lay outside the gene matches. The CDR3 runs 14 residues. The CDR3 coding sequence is TGTGCCAGCGTGTCCGGGACAGGGGGCCATGGCTACACCTTC. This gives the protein CASVSGTGGHGYTF.

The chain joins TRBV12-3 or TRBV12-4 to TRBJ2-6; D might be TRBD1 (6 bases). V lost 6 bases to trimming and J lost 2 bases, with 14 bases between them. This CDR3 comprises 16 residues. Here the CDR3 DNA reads TGTGCCAGCAGAAGGGGGTCCTCCCCTGGGGCCAACGTCCTGACTTTC. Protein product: CASRRGSSPGANVLTF.

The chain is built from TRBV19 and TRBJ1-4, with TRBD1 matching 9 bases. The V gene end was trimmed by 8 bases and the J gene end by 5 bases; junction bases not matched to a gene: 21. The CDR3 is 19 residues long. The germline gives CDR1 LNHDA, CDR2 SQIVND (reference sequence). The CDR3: CASRRGTGGHKGQNEKLFF. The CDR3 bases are TGTGCCAGTCGCCGAGGAACAGGGGGCCATAAAGGCCAAAATGAAAAACTGTTTTTT.

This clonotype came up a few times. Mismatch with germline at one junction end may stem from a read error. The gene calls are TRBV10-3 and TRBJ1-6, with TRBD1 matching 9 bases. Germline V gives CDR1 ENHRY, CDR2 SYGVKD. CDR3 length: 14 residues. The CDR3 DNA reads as TGTGCCATCAAAGGGACAGGGAATGGCTCACCCCCCCACTTT. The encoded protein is CAIKGTGNGSPPHF.

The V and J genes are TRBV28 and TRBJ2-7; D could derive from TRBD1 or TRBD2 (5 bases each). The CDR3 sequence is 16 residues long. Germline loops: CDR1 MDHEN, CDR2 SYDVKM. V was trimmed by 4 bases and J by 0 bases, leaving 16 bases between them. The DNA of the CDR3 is TGTGCCAGCAGTTCCCCCTGGGCAGGGAGCTCCTACGAGCAGTACTTC. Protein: CASSSPWAGSSYEQYF.

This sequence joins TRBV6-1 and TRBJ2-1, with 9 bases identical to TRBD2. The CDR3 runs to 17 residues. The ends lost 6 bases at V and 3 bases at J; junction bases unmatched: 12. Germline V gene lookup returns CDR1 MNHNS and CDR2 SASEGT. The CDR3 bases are TGTGCCAGCAGGACCCCCTGGCGGGAGGGCTTCTACAATGAGCAGTTCTTC. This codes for CASRTPWREGFYNEQFF.

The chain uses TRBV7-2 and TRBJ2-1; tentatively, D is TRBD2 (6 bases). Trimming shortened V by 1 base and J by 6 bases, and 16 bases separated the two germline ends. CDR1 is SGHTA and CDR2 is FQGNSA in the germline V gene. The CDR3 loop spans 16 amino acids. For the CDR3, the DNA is TGTGCCAGCAGCTTAGTTCCGGGGTGGAGGGCCAATGAGCAGTTCTTC. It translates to CASSLVPGWRANEQFF.

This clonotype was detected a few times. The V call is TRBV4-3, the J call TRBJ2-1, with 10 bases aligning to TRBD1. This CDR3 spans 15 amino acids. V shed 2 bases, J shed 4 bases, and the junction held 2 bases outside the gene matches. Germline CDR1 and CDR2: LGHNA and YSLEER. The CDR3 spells CASSQRGQGYNEQFF. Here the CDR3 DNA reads TGCGCCAGCAGCCAAAGGGGACAGGGGTACAATGAGCAGTTCTTC.